What follows are 15 T cell receptor beta chains derived from one specimen sequenced in a study of cytomegalovirus exposure and HLA in healthy donors. PCR employed 60 Vbeta and 13 Jbeta primers. Some clones are missing from TCRdb's copy, which holds only in-frame ones; the method was immunoSEQ multiplex PCR. The table has over 150,000 clones, about 77% seen once; the top ten hold 7.4%. Material for sequencing was PBMCs. All receptors come from a male donor in good health and CMV-seropositive.

This sequence joins TRBV5-1 and TRBJ2-3; a weak D match, TRBD1 (5 bases). The germline V and J ends were trimmed by 0 bases and 4 bases, with 9 bases remaining between them. Per germline, CDR1 SGHRS and CDR2 YFSETQ. The CDR3 is made up of 14 amino acids. The CDR3 region is CASSLVGAPDTQYF. The DNA for the CDR3 is TGCGCCAGCAGCTTGGTAGGGGCCCCAGATACGCAGTATTTT. Full variable domain (outside the CDR3, taken from reference TRBV5-1 and TRBJ2-3): KAGVTQTPRYLIKTRGQQVTLSCSPISGHRSVSWYQQTPGQGLQFLFEYFSETQRNKGNFPGRFSGRQFSNSRSEMNVSTLELGDSALYLCASSLVGAPDTQYFGPGTRLTVL.

This rearrangement joins TRBV27 to TRBJ1-2, with 7 bases aligning to TRBD1. Germline V CDR1 and CDR2: MNHEY, SMNVEV (reference sequence). J gave up 4 bases and V 5 bases, and 10 bases lay outside the gene matches. CDR3 length: 15 amino acids. The CDR3 DNA sequence: TGTGCCAGCAGTCCAAACAGGGGTAAGGCCTATGGCTACACCTTC. It specifies CASSPNRGKAYGYTF.

The V call is TRBV27, the J call TRBJ2-1; 9 bases are shared with TRBD1. Germline V CDR1 and CDR2: MNHEY, SMNVEV (reference sequence). The CDR3 totals 15 residues. Trimming removed 0 bases from V and 7 bases from J; junction bases left unmatched: 4. The CDR3 DNA reads as TGTGCCAGCAGTTTATCTGGACAGGGGCCGAATGAGCAGTTCTTC. This codes for CASSLSGQGPNEQFF.

V gene TRBV6-6 combines with J gene TRBJ1-5, with D unresolved. V lost 4 bases and J 8 bases, leaving 9 bases between the germline ends. This CDR3 is built from 12 residues. The germline CDR1 and CDR2 sequences are MNHNY and SVGAGI (reference sequence). Here the CDR3 reads CASSSEGKPQHF. CDR3 bases: TGTGCCAGCAGTTCGGAGGGCAAGCCCCAGCATTTT.

The chain employs TRBV29-1 and TRBJ1-1; D ambiguous. V lost 6 bases and J lost 3, with 5 bases in between. Looked up from germline, CDR1 is SQVTM and CDR2 is ANQGSEA. The CDR3 totals 10 residues. The CDR3 protein is CSVEDTEAFF. In DNA, the CDR3 is TGCAGCGTCGAGGACACTGAAGCTTTCTTT.

The V gene is TRBV2, the J gene TRBJ1-2; tentatively, D is TRBD1 (5 bases). The CDR3 covers 12 residues. The germline V gene has CDR1 SNHLY and CDR2 FYNNEI. V was clipped by 4 bases and J by 5 bases, with 8 bases between them. Here the CDR3 reads CASSVDNYGYTF. The CDR3 DNA follows: TGTGCCAGCAGTGTGGACAATTATGGCTACACCTTC.

The chain recombines TRBV9 with TRBJ1-4; D possibly corresponds to TRBD1 (5 bases). The ends were cut back, 6 bases at V and 4 bases at J, with 13 bases in the middle. This CDR3 region has 14 residues. Per germline, CDR1 SGDLS and CDR2 YYNGEE. The CDR3 sequence: CASTPGLLNEKLFF. The CDR3 nucleotides read TGTGCCAGCACACCGGGACTGCTTAATGAAAAACTGTTTTTT.

The chain recombines TRBV2 with TRBJ2-5, with TRBD1 identical over 9 bases. With the DNA end fitting TRBJ2-7 better, the J assignment may be wrong. Germline-derived CDR1 and CDR2 are SNHLY and FYNNEI. The CDR3 is made up of 14 amino acids. This CDR3 reads CASSVTGGSYEQYF. The DNA of the CDR3 is TGTGCCAGCAGTGTGACAGGGGGCTCCTACGAGCAGTACTTC.

This chain connects TRBV19 to TRBJ2-6; D remains unclear. CDR1 and CDR2 from the germline V gene are LNHDA and SQIVND (reference sequence). The V end lost 8 bases, the J end lost 0 bases, and 5 bases lay between the germline ends. This CDR3 spans 13 amino acids. The CDR3 protein is CASDNSGANVLTF. CDR3 nucleotides: TGTGCCAGTGACAACTCTGGGGCCAACGTCCTGACTTTC.

This sequence joins TRBV2 and TRBJ2-3; weak D call: TRBD2 (5 bases). The CDR3 length is 12 residues. Germline loops: CDR1 SNHLY, CDR2 FYNNEI. V shed 7 bases and J shed 6 bases, with 11 bases lying between them. The CDR3 loop reads CASTFGVDTQYF. The CDR3 nucleotides are TGTGCCAGCACCTTCGGGGTGGATACGCAGTATTTT.

Concerning this clone: This specimen includes other DNA sequences encoding the same CDR3. The rearrangement uses TRBV4-3 and TRBJ1-1, with TRBD1 as a possible D gene (5 bases). The CDR3 runs 15 residues. Germline CDR1 and CDR2: LGHNA and YSLEER. The V gene lost 1 base and the J gene lost 1 base, with 10 bases spanning the gap. CDR3 sequence: CASSQGRQGNTEAFF. The CDR3 coding sequence is TGCGCCAGCAGCCAAGGACGTCAGGGGAACACTGAAGCTTTCTTT.

In its sample, this clone was seen a few times. The chain uses TRBV2 and TRBJ2-7; 9 nucleotides agree with TRBD2. Germline CDR1 reads SNHLY; CDR2 reads FYNNEI. J was trimmed by 2 bases and V by 7 bases; bases with no gene match: 6. The CDR3 totals 14 residues. The CDR3 DNA reads as TGTGCCAGCAAAAGACTAGCGGAACCCTACGAGCAGTACTTC. Amino acid sequence: CASKRLAEPYEQYF.

This chain uses TRBV7-8 with TRBJ1-1; 7 bases are shared with TRBD1. The CDR3 covers 13 residues. Germline CDR1 SGHVS, CDR2 FQNEAQ. Losses at the gene ends were 5 bases for V and 5 bases for J; bases not matched to a gene: 5. The DNA of the CDR3 is TGTGCCAGCAGCGTCAGGGGGGCGACTGAAGCTTTCTTT. Its protein product is CASSVRGATEAFF.

The CDR3 coding sequence is TGCGCCAGCAGCCCCGGGGGAGGGATAAGTCAGCCCCAGCATTTT. This codes for CASSPGGGISQPQHF. The J gene is TRBJ1-5, the V gene TRBV10-2; possibly TRBD1 for D (5 bases). The V gene's germline CDR1 is WSHSY and CDR2 SAAADI. The CDR3 runs 15 residues. V was shortened by 6 bases and J by 6 bases, with 18 bases between the two germline ends.

This chain uses TRBV14 with TRBJ1-1; 9 bases fit TRBD1. J was trimmed by 7 bases and V by 3 bases; bases with no gene match: 24. Germline V gene data show CDR1 as SGHDN and CDR2 as FVKESK. The CDR3 has 20 amino acids. In DNA, the CDR3 is TGTGCCAGCAGCCAGATCAACCTGGGAAGGAGAGGACAGGGGAGCATTGAAGCTTTCTTT. It specifies CASSQINLGRRGQGSIEAFF.